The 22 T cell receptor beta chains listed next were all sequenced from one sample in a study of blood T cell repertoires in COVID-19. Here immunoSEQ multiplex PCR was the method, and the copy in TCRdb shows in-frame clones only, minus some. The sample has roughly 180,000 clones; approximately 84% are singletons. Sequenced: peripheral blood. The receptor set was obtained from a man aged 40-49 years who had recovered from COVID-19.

The DNA for the CDR3 is TGTGCCTGGAGTGTTCCGGGACTAGCGGCCCAAGGGCTGGATGAGCAGTTCTTC. Translated: CAWSVPGLAAQGLDEQFF. The rearrangement links TRBV30 to TRBJ2-1; TRBD2 matches at 11 bases. CDR1 and CDR2 (germline): GTSNPN, SVGIG (reference sequence). The CDR3 is 18 amino acids. The V and J ends lost 0 bases and 8 bases, in that order; junction bases with no gene match: 15.

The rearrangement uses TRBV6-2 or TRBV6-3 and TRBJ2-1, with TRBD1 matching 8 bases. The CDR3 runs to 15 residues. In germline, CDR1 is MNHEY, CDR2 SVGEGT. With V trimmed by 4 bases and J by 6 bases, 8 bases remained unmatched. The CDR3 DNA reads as TGTGCCAGCAGTTCGGGACAGGCTCCCTCCAATGAGCAGTTCTTC. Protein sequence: CASSSGQAPSNEQFF.

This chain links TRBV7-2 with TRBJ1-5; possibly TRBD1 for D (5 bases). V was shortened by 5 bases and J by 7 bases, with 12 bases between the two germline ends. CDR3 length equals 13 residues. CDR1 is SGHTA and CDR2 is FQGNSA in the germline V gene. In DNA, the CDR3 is TGTGCCAGCAGCACCGGGGGGATCCAGCCCCAGCATTTT. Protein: CASSTGGIQPQHF.

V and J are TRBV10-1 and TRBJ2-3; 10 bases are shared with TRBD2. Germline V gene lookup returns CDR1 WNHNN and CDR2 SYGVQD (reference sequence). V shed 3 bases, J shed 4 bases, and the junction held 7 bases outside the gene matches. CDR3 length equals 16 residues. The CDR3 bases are TGCGCCAGCAGTGATAGGGGACTAGCGACTCCAGATACGCAGTATTTT. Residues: CASSDRGLATPDTQYF.

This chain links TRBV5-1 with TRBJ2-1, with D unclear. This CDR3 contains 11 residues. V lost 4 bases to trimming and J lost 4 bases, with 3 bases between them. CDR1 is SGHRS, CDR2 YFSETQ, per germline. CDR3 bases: TGCGCCAGCAGCGTATACAATGAGCAGTTCTTC. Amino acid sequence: CASSVYNEQFF.

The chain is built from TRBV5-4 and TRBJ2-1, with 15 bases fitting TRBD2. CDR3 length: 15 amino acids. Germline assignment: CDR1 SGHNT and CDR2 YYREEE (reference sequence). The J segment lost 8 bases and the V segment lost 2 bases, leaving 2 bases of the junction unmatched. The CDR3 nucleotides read TGTGCCAGCAGCTTATGGACTAGCGGGAGGGATGAGCAGTTCTTC. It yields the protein CASSLWTSGRDEQFF.

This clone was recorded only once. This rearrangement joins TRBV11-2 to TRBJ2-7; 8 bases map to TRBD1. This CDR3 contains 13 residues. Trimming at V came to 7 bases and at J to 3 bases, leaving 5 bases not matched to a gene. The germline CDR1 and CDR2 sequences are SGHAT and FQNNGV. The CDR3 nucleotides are TGTGCCAGCAACCCGGGACAGGTCTACGAGCAGTACTTC. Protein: CASNPGQVYEQYF.

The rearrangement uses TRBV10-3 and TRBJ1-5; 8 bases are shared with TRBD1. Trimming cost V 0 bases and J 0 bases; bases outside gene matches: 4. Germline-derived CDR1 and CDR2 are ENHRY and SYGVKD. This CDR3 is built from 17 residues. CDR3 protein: CAISESRTGSSNQPQHF. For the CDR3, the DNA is TGTGCCATCAGTGAGTCTCGGACAGGGAGTAGCAATCAGCCCCAGCATTTT.

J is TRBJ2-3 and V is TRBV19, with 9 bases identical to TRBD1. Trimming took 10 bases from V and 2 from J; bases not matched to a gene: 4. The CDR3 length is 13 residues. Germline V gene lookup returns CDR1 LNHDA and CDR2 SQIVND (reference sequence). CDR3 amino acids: CATGTGPTDTQYF. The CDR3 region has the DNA TGTGCCACCGGGACAGGGCCCACAGATACGCAGTATTTT.

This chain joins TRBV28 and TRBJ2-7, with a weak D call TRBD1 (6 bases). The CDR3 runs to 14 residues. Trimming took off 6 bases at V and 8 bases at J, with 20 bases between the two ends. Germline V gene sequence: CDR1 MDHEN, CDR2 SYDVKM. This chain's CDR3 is CASSNSGAAIQQYF. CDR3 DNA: TGTGCCAGCAGCAATTCAGGGGCCGCGATCCAGCAGTACTTC. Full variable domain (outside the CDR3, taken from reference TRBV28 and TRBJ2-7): DVKVTQSSRYLVKRTGEKVFLECVQDMDHENMFWYRQDPGLGLRLIYFSYDVKMKEKGDIPEGYSVSREKKERFSLILESASTNQTSMYLCASSNSGAAIQQYFGPGTRLTVT.

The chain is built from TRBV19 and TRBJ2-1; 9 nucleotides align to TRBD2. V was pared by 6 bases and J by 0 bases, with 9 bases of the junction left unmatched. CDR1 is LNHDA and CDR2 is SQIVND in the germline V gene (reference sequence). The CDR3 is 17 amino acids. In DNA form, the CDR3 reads TGTGCCAGTAGCGCAACTAGCGGGCCAAGCTCCTACAATGAGCAGTTCTTC. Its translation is CASSATSGPSSYNEQFF.

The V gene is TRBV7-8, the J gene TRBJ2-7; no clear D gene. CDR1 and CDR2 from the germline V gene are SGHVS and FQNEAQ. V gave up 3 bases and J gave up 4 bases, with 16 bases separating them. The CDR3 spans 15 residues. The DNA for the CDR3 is TGTGCCAGCAGCTTCGGTCGTCGATTATCTTACGAGCAGTACTTC. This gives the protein CASSFGRRLSYEQYF. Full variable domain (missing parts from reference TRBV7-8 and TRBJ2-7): GAGVSQSPRYKVAKRGQDVALRCDPISGHVSLFWYQQALGQGPEFLTYFQNEAQLDKSGLPSDRFFAERPEGSVSTLKIQRTQQEDSAVYLCASSFGRRLSYEQYFGPGTRLTVT.

The DNA for the CDR3 is TGTGCCAGCAGATCCTCGGGGTTAGCACGAGATACGCAGTATTTT. This sequence encodes CASRSSGLARDTQYF. The chain joins TRBV6-5 to TRBJ2-3; D might be TRBD2 (5 bases). Trimming pared 6 bases from V and 5 bases from J, leaving 18 bases between. CDR1 MNHEY and CDR2 SVGAGI come from the germline V gene. This CDR3 region has 15 residues.

The CDR3 sequence is CASSRSGGTYNEQFF. CDR3 DNA: TGTGCCAGCAGCCGTAGCGGGGGTACTTACAATGAGCAGTTCTTC. The chain joins TRBV4-2 to TRBJ2-1, with 9 nucleotides matching TRBD2. Germline values: CDR1 LGHNA, CDR2 YNFKEQ. This CDR3 is 15 amino acids long. Trimming took 4 bases from V and 4 from J; bases not matched to a gene: 5.

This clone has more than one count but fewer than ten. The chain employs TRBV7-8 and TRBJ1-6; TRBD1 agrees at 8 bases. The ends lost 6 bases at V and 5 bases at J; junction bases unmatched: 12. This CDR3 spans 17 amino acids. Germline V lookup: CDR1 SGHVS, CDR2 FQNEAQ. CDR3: CASREYPGGGNNSPLHF. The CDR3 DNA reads TGTGCCAGCAGAGAATACCCAGGGGGCGGAAATAATTCACCCCTCCACTTT.

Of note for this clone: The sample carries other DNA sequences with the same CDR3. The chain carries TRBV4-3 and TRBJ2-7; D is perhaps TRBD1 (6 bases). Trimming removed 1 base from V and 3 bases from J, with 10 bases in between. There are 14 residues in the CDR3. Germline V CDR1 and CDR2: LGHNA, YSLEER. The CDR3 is CASSQGRGSYEQYF. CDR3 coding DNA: TGCGCCAGCAGCCAAGGCAGGGGAAGCTACGAGCAGTACTTC.

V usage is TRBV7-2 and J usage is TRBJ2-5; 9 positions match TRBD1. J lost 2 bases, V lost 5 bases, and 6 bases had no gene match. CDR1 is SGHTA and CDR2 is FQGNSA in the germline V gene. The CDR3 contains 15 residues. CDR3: CASSGTGGGQETQYF. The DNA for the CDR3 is TGTGCCAGCAGCGGAACAGGGGGCGGACAAGAGACCCAGTACTTC.

This CDR3 is CASRAQGGTGELFF. CDR3 coding DNA: TGTGCCAGCAGGGCTCAGGGGGGCACCGGGGAGCTGTTTTTT. V is TRBV3-1 (or the pseudogene TRBV3-2) and J is TRBJ2-2, with D maybe TRBD1 (7 bases). Germline CDR1 and CDR2: LGHDT and YNNKEL (reference sequence). The CDR3 loop spans 14 amino acids. Trimming removed 6 bases at V and 4 bases at J, with 12 bases between.

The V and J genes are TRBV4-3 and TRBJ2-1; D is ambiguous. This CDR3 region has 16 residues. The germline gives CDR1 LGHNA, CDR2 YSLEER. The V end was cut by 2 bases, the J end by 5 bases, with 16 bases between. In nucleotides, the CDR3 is TGCGCCAGCAGCCAATCCCAGGCTGGGTGGGACAATGAGCAGTTCTTC. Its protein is CASSQSQAGWDNEQFF.

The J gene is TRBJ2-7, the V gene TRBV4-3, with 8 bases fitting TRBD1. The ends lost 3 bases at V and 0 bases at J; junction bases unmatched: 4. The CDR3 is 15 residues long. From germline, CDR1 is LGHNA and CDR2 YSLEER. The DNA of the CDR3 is TGCGCCAGCAGCCACAGACAGGGGTTCTCCTACGAGCAGTACTTC. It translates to CASSHRQGFSYEQYF.

The CDR3 bases are TGTGCCATCAGTGACCCCGGGGACACGAATGAAGCTTTCTTT. Residues: CAISDPGDTNEAFF. The chain employs TRBV10-3 and TRBJ1-1; D may be TRBD1 (6 bases). The CDR3 is 14 residues long. Germline values: CDR1 ENHRY, CDR2 SYGVKD. With 3 bases removed from V and 7 bases from J, the gap between germline ends came to 15 bases.

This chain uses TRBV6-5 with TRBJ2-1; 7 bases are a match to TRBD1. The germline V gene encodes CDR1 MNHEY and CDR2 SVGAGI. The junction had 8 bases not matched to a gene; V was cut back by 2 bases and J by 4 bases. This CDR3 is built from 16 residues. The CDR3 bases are TGTGCCAGCAGTTACCACCGCCGGACAGGATACAATGAGCAGTTCTTC. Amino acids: CASSYHRRTGYNEQFF.